This T cell receptor (beta chain) was retrieved from a study of cytomegalovirus exposure and HLA in healthy donors. On the study more broadly: A prior analysis found 95 million to 140 million unique TCR beta sequences from approximately 190 million T cells. Approximately 83 million unique TCRs from HLA-typed donors were held in an early data release. Study-wide findings and caveats: Further analysis, carried out later, found HLA-associated TCR beta chains more clonally expanded than equally common other chains. An observed cluster of highly shared sequence variants was recorded as a likely sequencing artifact.

The PCR ran on 60 Vbeta and 13 Jbeta primers. TCRdb keeps only in-frame clones here, not all; method: immunoSEQ multiplex PCR. The repertoire has over 200,000 clones, approximately 80% of them found once; the top ten carry 3.8%. In the case of this clone: Its target is unknown.

V gave up 6 bases and J gave up 4 bases, with 13 bases separating them. CDR1 and CDR2 from the germline V gene are SNHLY and FYNNEI. CDR3 length: 14 residues. The source material was PBMCs. This clonotype was sampled from a male donor in good health and CMV-seronegative. The chain recombines TRBV2 with TRBJ1-5; D is uncertain. This CDR3 reads CASSVKRENQPQHF. The CDR3, as DNA: TGTGCCAGCAGCGTGAAGAGAGAAAATCAGCCCCAGCATTTT.